This T cell receptor (beta chain) was documented in a study of blood T cell repertoires in COVID-19 (dated by TCRdb to about 2020). With respect to the entire study: Collaborator samples came from the United States, Italy and Spain and covered acute and convalescent phases of COVID-19. The prospective study material was composed of cDNA or gDNA derived from T cells, B-cell-depleted T cells, or PBMCs. The dataset comprised deeply sampled blood TCRbeta repertoires from subjects exposed to, actively infected with, or recovered from COVID-19. A freely available public database, intended as a resource for researchers studying the immune response to SARS-CoV-2, is where the repertoires were released. Samples came from the ongoing ImmuneRACE study (first 160 participants) plus 1,254 subjects from 6 global collaborators. A de-identified subject ID, COVID-19 status, age in years and sex were almost always included in the sample metadata. Where available, HLA class I and class II types were obtained from metadata supplied by the sample provider rather than from assay-based typing. Beyond this particular receptor, the publication reports: Clinical and demographic metadata were provided uncurated, with the amount varying by source and participant.

In the prospective study, participants were roughly 18 to 100 years old, resided in about two dozen geographic areas of the United States, and were enrolled through a virtual design. To assign participants to cohorts, the prospective study relied on clinical history that participants themselves reported in a screening survey and a study questionnaire. Recovered participants in ImmuneRACE Cohort 3 were defined by two consecutive negative NP/OP PCR tests, clearance by a healthcare professional, or resolution of symptoms. Each participant in the prospective study had whole blood, serum and a nasopharyngeal or oropharyngeal swab collected by mobile phlebotomists. Participants in the prospective study had the option to provide additional blood draws and questionnaires over a 2-month period. Before DNA extraction, prospective study blood samples were shipped either frozen or at room temperature. About this clone itself: It lacks a known antigen. No clone much larger than this one lies a single base away; base qualities are absent.

TCRbeta CDR3 regions were amplified from genomic DNA by means of the immunoSEQ Assay, a bias-controlled multiplex PCR. On the study's bioinformatics: Within the assay, amplification of reference gene primers was used to estimate how many nucleated cells each sample contained. Sequence reads were collapsed and filtered to measure the absolute abundance of every unique TCRbeta CDR3 rearrangement. For each sample, productive Simpson clonality was calculated as the square root of Simpson's diversity index over productive rearrangements. Sourced from immuneACCESS, this table was stored by TCRdb with only in-frame sequences that have V and J called. A share of the clones is absent; for the studies checked, an unresolved V gene accounts for under half, and the remainder has no known explanation. That table is the source of V, J and clone size, and D and trimming were worked out from the DNA. The sample contains 200,000 to 300,000 clones, about 84% of them found a single time. Of the sample, roughly 1.9% is held by the ten largest clones.

The clonotype was recovered from a woman aged 45 to 65 who had recovered from COVID-19. Material: PBMCs or T cells enriched from blood (not recorded which).

The DNA sequence follows: TGTGCCAGCAGTTTCGTGGAGACGGGAAGAAGCACCGGGGAGCTGTTTTTT. Its amino acids are CASSFVETGRSTGELFF. The chain joins TRBV28 to TRBJ2-2; TRBD2 is a possible D gene, resting on 5 matching bases. V lost 3 bases and J lost 4 bases; the stretch between them is 18 bases long. The CDR3, cysteine through phenylalanine, is 17 amino acids long. The kept DNA is CDR3 alone, 51 bases in frame from the first base. Per the germline V gene, MDHEN is the CDR1 and SYDVKM is the CDR2.